This T cell receptor beta chain was captured in a study of T cells in tuberculosis. This clone was observed a few times. Time point given: new active TB diagnosis, blood taken before or within 7 days of starting treatment. Each clinical donor contributed on average about 96,000 T cells from unsorted cryopreserved PBMC. Using immunoSEQ multiplex PCR, the repertoire was profiled, and TCRdb retains in-frame clones only, with some absent. Of roughly 34,000 clones in the sample, roughly 87% were seen once. The TCR sequence derives from an adult with tuberculosis. Material: PBMCs, obtained at tuberculosis diagnosis.

The DNA for the CDR3 is TGTGCCAGCAGCTTGTTCTTGGGGCTGAACACTGAAGCTTTCTTT. As protein: CASSLFLGLNTEAFF. The chain couples TRBV5-5 to TRBJ1-1, with a tentative D call TRBD1 (5 bases). The germline V and J ends were trimmed by 1 base and 0 bases, with 10 bases remaining between them. This CDR3 comprises 15 residues. Per the germline V gene, CDR1 is SGHKS and CDR2 is YYEKEE (reference sequence). Together with reference TRBV5-5 and TRBJ1-1, the CDR3 gives the full variable domain: DAGVTQSPTHLIKTRGQQVTLRCSPISGHKSVSWYQQVLGQGPQFIFQYYEKEERGRGNFPDRFSARQFPNYSSELNVNALLLGDSALYLCASSLFLGLNTEAFFGQGTRLTVV.